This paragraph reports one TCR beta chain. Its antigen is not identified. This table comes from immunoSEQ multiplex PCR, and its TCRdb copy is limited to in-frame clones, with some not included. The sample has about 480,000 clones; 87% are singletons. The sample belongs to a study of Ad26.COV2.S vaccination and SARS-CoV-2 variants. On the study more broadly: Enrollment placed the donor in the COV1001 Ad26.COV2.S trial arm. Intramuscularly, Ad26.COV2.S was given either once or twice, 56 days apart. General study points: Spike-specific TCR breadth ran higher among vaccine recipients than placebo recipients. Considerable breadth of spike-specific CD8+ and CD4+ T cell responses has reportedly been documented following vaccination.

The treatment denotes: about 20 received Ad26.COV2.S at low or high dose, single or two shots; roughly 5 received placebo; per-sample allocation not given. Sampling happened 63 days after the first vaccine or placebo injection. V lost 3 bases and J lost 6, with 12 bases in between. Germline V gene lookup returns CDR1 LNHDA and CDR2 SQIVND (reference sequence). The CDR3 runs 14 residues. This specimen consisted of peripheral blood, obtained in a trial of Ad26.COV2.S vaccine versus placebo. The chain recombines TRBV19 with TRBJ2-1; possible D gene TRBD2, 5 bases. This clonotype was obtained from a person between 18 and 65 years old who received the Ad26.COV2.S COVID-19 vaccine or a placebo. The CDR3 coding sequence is TGTGCCAGTAGTATCTCCGGGGTCCCCAATGAGCAGTTCTTC. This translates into CASSISGVPNEQFF. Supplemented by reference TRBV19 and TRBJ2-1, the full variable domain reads DGGITQSPKYLFRKEGQNVTLSCEQNLNHDAMYWYRQDPGQGLRLIYYSQIVNDFQKGDIAEGYSVSREKKESFPLTVTSAQKNPTAFYLCASSISGVPNEQFFGPGTRLTVL.